The entry that follows covers one TCR beta chain sequence. This sample stems from a study of blood T cell repertoires in COVID-19. On the study more broadly: From T cells, B-cell-depleted T cells, or PBMCs came the material, which was cDNA or gDNA.

Sequenced by immunoSEQ multiplex PCR; TCRdb stores in-frame clones only, minus some. The table includes about 80,000 clones, roughly 84% detected once. This TCR came from a man in his forties or fifties with acute or convalescent COVID-19. The sample consisted of peripheral blood.

CDR3 in DNA: TGTGCCAGCAGCGTATGGCGGGAGGGCCGTGAGCAGTTCTTC. Amino acid sequence: CASSVWREGREQFF. This rearrangement joins TRBV9 to TRBJ2-1; 9 positions match TRBD2. The germline gives CDR1 SGDLS, CDR2 YYNGEE. The CDR3 has 14 amino acids. The V and J ends lost 1 base and 9 bases, in that order; junction bases with no gene match: 5.